What follows are 11 T cell receptor beta chains derived from one specimen sequenced in a study of blood T cells in healthy people across ages. Primed by a sample-barcoded 5' primer and a J-beta primer mix, a second PCR proceeded for roughly 7 to 11 cycles. TCRdb called the 5' RACE reads again in MiXCR, with one record for every CDR3 protein. In the table there are fewer than 900,000 distinct CDR3 sequences, around 34% of which are singletons. Sequenced: blood. Receptors originate from a man younger than 35 in good health.

In the case of this clonotype: The junction does not match germline at one end; this may be a read error. J is TRBJ1-5 and V is TRBV7-2; no clear D. The V gene's germline CDR1 is SGHTA and CDR2 FQGNSA. The CDR3 covers 14 residues. CDR3 residues: CASSVAVGNQPQHF. In DNA, the CDR3 is TGTGCCAGCAGCGTAGCGGTCGGTAATCAGCCCCAGCATTTT.

The chain recombines TRBV6-4 with TRBJ2-7; D unresolved. The germline gives CDR1 MRHNA, CDR2 SNTAGT. This CDR3 spans 14 amino acids. Trimming took off 2 bases at V and 0 bases at J, with 8 bases between the two ends. CDR3 in amino acids: CASSDTQSSYEQYF. In DNA form, the CDR3 reads TGTGCCAGCAGTGACACACAGAGCTCCTACGAGCAGTACTTC.

This clonotype has just a few counts. The V and J genes are TRBV18 and TRBJ1-2; weak D call: TRBD1 (6 bases). From germline, CDR1 is KGHSH and CDR2 LQKENI. Trimming removed 2 bases from V and 4 bases from J, with 11 bases in between. The CDR3 contains 14 residues. The CDR3 loop is CASSPADSLYGYTF. The CDR3 region has the DNA TGTGCCAGCTCACCAGCGGACAGTCTCTATGGCTACACCTTC. Looking up the rest from reference TRBV18 and TRBJ1-2 gives the full variable domain: NAGVMQNPRHLVRRRGQEARLRCSPMKGHSHVYWYRQLPEEGLKFMVYLQKENIIDESGMPKERFSAEFPKEGPSILRIQQVVRGDSAAYFCASSPADSLYGYTFGSGTRLTVV.

The rearrangement joins TRBV12-3 or TRBV12-4 to TRBJ2-5, with 13 bases matching TRBD2. There are 14 residues in the CDR3. J gave up 13 bases and V 6 bases, and 11 bases lay outside the gene matches. The CDR3 is CASRNGLAGDLLYF. CDR3 DNA sequence: TGTGCCAGCAGAAACGGACTAGCGGGGGACCTTTTGTACTTC.

The rearrangement uses TRBV25-1 and TRBJ2-4; 9 bases are a match to TRBD1. V lost 2 bases to trimming and J lost 8 bases; unmatched junction nucleotides: 13. There are 17 residues in the CDR3. Germline V gene lookup returns CDR1 MGHDK and CDR2 SYGVNS. CDR3: CASSEIDMGQGVDIQYF. The CDR3 bases are TGTGCCAGCAGTGAAATCGACATGGGACAGGGCGTGGACATTCAGTACTTC.

Details on this clonotype: The germline gene is not matched at one end of the junction; a read error may be the cause. CDR3 nucleotides: TGCAGTGCTAGTTACGGAGACAATCGGCCCCAGCATTTT. This codes for CSASYGDNRPQHF. V usage is TRBV20-1 and J usage is TRBJ1-5; no clear D gene. Germline CDR1 is DFQATT and CDR2 is SNEGSKA (reference sequence). The CDR3 extends over 13 amino acids.

The chain employs TRBV27 and TRBJ1-4, with unresolved D. This CDR3 has 22 amino acids. Trimming cost V 7 bases and J 7 bases, with 40 bases left between them. Germline V gives CDR1 MNHEY, CDR2 SMNVEV (reference sequence). Here the CDR3 DNA reads TGTGCCAGCATTTCAGACTCTCTGACACCCAAGGCTCGGGGTCAGTTTCGTGAAAAACTGTTTTTT. Its translation is CASISDSLTPKARGQFREKLFF.

This clonotype was observed a handful of times. The CDR3 DNA reads as TGCAGCGTTGTGGCAGGAGCCGGGGAGCTGTTTTTT. It is translated as CSVVAGAGELFF. V and J are TRBV29-1 and TRBJ2-2; D not certain. Trimming took off 4 bases at V and 6 bases at J, with 9 bases between the two ends. The V gene's germline CDR1 is SQVTM and CDR2 ANQGSEA. The CDR3 has 12 amino acids.

On this clonotype itself: A read error may be the cause here, since a much bigger clone is one base away. The chain employs TRBV12-3 or TRBV12-4 and TRBJ2-1; D might be TRBD2 (6 bases). This CDR3 spans 13 amino acids. This CDR3 is CASGTPSHNEQFF. The CDR3 DNA reads as TGTGCCAGCGGGACTCCCTCCCACAATGAGCAGTTCTTC.

The table lists this clonotype with many counts. J is TRBJ2-5 and V is TRBV20-1, with 11 bases matching TRBD2. The CDR3 contains 14 residues. V dropped 5 bases and J dropped 3; count of bases not matched to a gene: 5. Germline V CDR1 and CDR2: DFQATT, SNEGSKA (reference sequence). The CDR3 DNA reads as TGCAGTGCTGGATTAGCGGGGGGGAAAGAGACCCAGTACTTC. Protein sequence: CSAGLAGGKETQYF.

The chain carries TRBV24-1 and TRBJ2-1; 7 positions agree with TRBD1. The CDR3 sequence is 16 residues long. V lost 3 bases, J lost 0 bases, and 4 bases stayed unmatched. CDR1 is KGHDR, CDR2 SFDVKD, per germline. CDR3 bases: TGTGCCACCAGTGATCAACAGGGGAGCTCCTACAATGAGCAGTTCTTC. Translation gives CATSDQQGSSYNEQFF.